This T cell receptor beta chain came from a study of blood T cells in healthy people across ages. Background on the study: There was about one barcoded beta molecule captured by template switching per two T cells.

Germline values: CDR1 ENHRY, CDR2 SYGVKD. This CDR3 comprises 13 residues. The V end lost 2 bases, the J end lost 0 bases, and 2 bases lay between the germline ends. Findings and caveats of the study: The percentage of naive T cells correlated strongly with TCR beta diversity.

Through a sample-barcoded 5' primer and a J-beta primer mix, a second PCR was run for about 6 to 11 cycles. Each cDNA molecule, via a template-switch adaptor with 12 random nucleotides, was tagged. All samples yielded 3 million or more CDR3-containing paired-end reads. TCRdb used MiXCR to reprocess the 5' RACE reads, holding one entry per CDR3 protein. Of around 1,600,000 distinct CDR3 sequences listed, around 40% are singletons. A few counts support this clonotype. Its antigen is as yet unknown. Sequencing was carried out using blood. This clonotype was obtained from a woman between 18 and 30 years old in good health. The rearrangement uses TRBV10-3 and TRBJ2-4, with D unresolved. CDR3 loop: CAISEVAKNIQYF. CDR3 nucleotides: TGTGCCATCAGTGAGGTAGCCAAAAACATTCAGTACTTC.